Sequencing of this T cell receptor (beta chain) was carried out in a study of shared clonotypes between healthy human individuals (dated by TCRdb to 2018 to 2020). Regarding the research as a whole: A couple of women and a few men aged 18 to 49 years were included in the cohort. For each donor, CD4 naive and CD4 memory were each run on three plates, CD8 naive on two plates, and CD8 memory on one plate. Blood TCR repertoires of roughly 5 healthy adults were deeply sequenced to estimate repertoire size and the extent of clonotype sharing between individuals. To increase sequencing depth and limit assay-specific biases, different laboratories used diverse techniques to prepare libraries and sequence TCR repertoires. Between about 0.8 and 9 billion PBMCs per donor were obtained by leukapheresis. Study-level results and caveats: Clonotypes shared by all four sorted-subset donors showed higher generation probabilities than non-shared clonotypes. Naive subsets generally had larger estimated clonotype richness than memory subsets. Pairwise subsampling indicated that sequencing depth was expected to affect the degree of clonotype sharing among donors. Because the study included only a small number of donors, the genetic and exposure-history diversity represented was limited. Incomplete sequencing was indicated by rarefaction of sorted-subset datasets, despite the large sequencing depth. Sampling was restricted to blood, and TCR repertoires in tissue are likely to differ from TCR repertoires in blood. When a handful of donors were compared, the shared fraction of clonotypes was around 4.6% for naive CD4, less than 4% for naive CD8, 2.3% for memory CD4, and 0.35% to 0.4% for memory CD8.

Using the deep immunoSEQ assay, multiplex PCR amplified TCR CDR3 regions from genomic DNA. Genomic DNA extracted from each cell subset was distributed evenly over all wells of several immunoSEQ 96-well plates, and each plate served as one replicate. For sorted subsets, 200 to 250 ng of genomic DNA, equivalent to about 30,000 T cell genomes, went into each replicate PCR. Purified libraries were quantified with a Qubit 3.0 fluorometer, sized on a Bioanalyzer 2100, and re-quantified with the KAPA Library Quantification kit. Every immunoSEQ 96-well plate was sequenced on a separate single-read 150-cycle Illumina NextSeq 550 flow cell. The published analysis was carried out like this. Because the immunoSEQ output included only junctional sequences and no quality scores, the filtering could not be the same as the filtering used for full-length reads. To assign V/J genes and CDR3, sequences were annotated against IMGT germline references using PyIR, a Python wrapper for IgBLAST v1.9. Reads with weak V/J assignments (E-value above 1e-6), missing CDR3, stop codons, out-of-frame junctions, or ambiguous translated residues were removed. A V3J clonotype was defined by an identical inferred V gene, J gene, and CDR3 amino acid sequence. Percentage overlap between repertoires was calculated by dividing the number of shared unique clonotypes by the size of the smaller repertoire. Three approaches were used to assess repertoire richness: RTK rarefaction, the Chao1 estimator, and Recon v2.1 estimates of unobserved clonotypes. OLGA was used to compute generation probabilities for all TCRbeta clonotypes that the gDNA method yielded from a handful of donors. TCRdb mirrors the immuneACCESS table, restricted to in-frame sequences. Some clones are absent from its copies; in checked studies, under half trace to an unresolved V gene, and the reason for the others is unknown. That table is the source of V, J and clone size, and D and trimming were worked out from the DNA. For this sample there are a few hundred thousand clones; 95% to 96% appear just once. The leading ten clones occupy 0.11% of the sample.

Of note for this clone: The clone's antigen remains unknown. The record has no base qualities; no much larger clone is one base away.

For the CD8 naive samples, CD45RO-negative cells were positively selected for CCR7, yielding a CD45RA+CCR7+ population from which TemRA cells were excluded. The donors were healthy, HIV-negative adults with no recently reported acute infections or vaccinations. All donors were Caucasian adults living in Nashville, Tennessee, USA. Blood was obtained by leukapheresis, after which PBMCs were separated by Ficoll-Histopaque density gradient centrifugation and cryopreserved in liquid nitrogen vapor phase. Analytical flow cytometry was used to check the purity and quantity of every magnetically sorted T cell population. Genomic DNA was isolated from every sorted fraction and measured by UV absorbance on a Nanodrop 2000c. Sequenced material: naive CD8+ T cells sorted from blood. The sample's cell subset or site label is to be understood as: CD45RA+CCR7+. The TCR sequence derives from a woman aged 25-40 years in good health.

The CDR3 is CASSVGLDNEQFF. The nucleotides are TGCGCCAGCAGTGTGGGACTAGACAATGAGCAGTTCTTC. The rearranged chain carries TRBV10-2 and TRBJ2-1; TRBD2 agrees with 8 junctional bases. The CDR3 goes from the cysteine to the phenylalanine over 13 residues. Solely the CDR3 DNA is kept, with 39 bases framed from the first base. Per the germline V gene, WSHSY is the CDR1 and SAAADI is the CDR2. Trimming accounts for 4 bases at V and 5 bases at J, while the number of junction bases matched to no gene is 1.